This is a list of T cell receptor beta chains from one sample in a study of T-cell reconstitution after alpha-beta-depleted transplantation in children. TCRdb recomputed calls from the PCR reads with MiXCR, one row per CDR3 protein. The sample records approximately 490,000 distinct CDR3 sequences, over 9.5% being singletons. This specimen was PBMCs, taken before TCRalphabeta/CD19-depleted stem cell transplant. These receptors were obtained from a child younger than 10 with inherited bone marrow failure, due to receive a stem cell transplant. CDR3s include the opening cysteine and the closing phenylalanine or tryptophan. A D gene is named only where the DNA matches it firmly. The size of a clone is reported for some rows only, either as once, few or many, or as a class for expanded clones.

J gene,D gene,V gene,clone size,CDR3 protein,CDR3 DNA
TRBJ2-4,TRBD2,TRBV11-2,many,CASSPSQREEATKNIQYF,TGTGCCAGCAGCCCTAGTCAGCGGGAGGAGGCTACCAAAAACATTCAGTACTTC
TRBJ2-7,TRBD2,TRBV7-2,.,CASSQKTLLASSGEQYF,TGTGCCAGCAGCCAGAAAACGCTACTAGCGTCGAGTGGGGAGCAGTACTTC
TRBJ2-7,.,TRBV6-2/TRBV6-3,few,CASTYPAHEQYF,TGTGCCAGCACCTATCCTGCCCACGAGCAGTACTTC
TRBJ1-4,TRBD1,TRBV29-1,many,CSAIQGADEKLFF,TGCAGCGCCATACAGGGGGCGGATGAAAAACTGTTTTTT
TRBJ1-1,.,TRBV5-1,many,CASSSRTGTVGAFF,TGCGCCAGCAGCTCCCGTACAGGGACGGTTGGAGCTTTCTTT
TRBJ2-3,TRBD2,TRBV20-1,many,CSNWGGSDTQYF,TGCAGCAATTGGGGGGGTTCAGATACGCAGTATTTT
TRBJ2-7,.,TRBV18,.,CASSPLASEQYF,TGTGCCAGCTCACCGTTGGCTTCCGAGCAGTACTTC
TRBJ2-7,.,TRBV5-1,many,CASSLGSPFEQYF,TGCGCCAGCAGCCTGGGGTCCCCTTTCGAGCAGTACTTC
TRBJ1-2,.,TRBV4-1,many,CASSQNRESPQGGYTF,TGCGCCAGCAGCCAAAACAGGGAGAGCCCACAGGGTGGCTACACCTTC
TRBJ2-6,.,TRBV6-2/TRBV6-3,many,CASSPVASGANVLTF,TGTGCCAGCAGCCCAGTGGCCTCTGGGGCCAACGTCCTGACTTTC
TRBJ2-7,TRBD2,TRBV20-1,many,CSASLWGEGLGEQYF,TGCAGTGCTAGTCTCTGGGGGGAGGGCCTAGGCGAGCAGTACTTC
TRBJ1-1,.,TRBV27,many,CASSKLRGRGAFF,TGTGCCAGCAGTAAACTACGGGGCAGGGGAGCTTTCTTT
TRBJ2-5,.,TRBV25-1,many,CASTRGGTAETQYF,TGTGCCAGCACTCGAGGCGGGACGGCGGAGACCCAGTACTTC
TRBJ2-1,.,TRBV29-1,many,CSVVGGTYNEQFF,TGCAGCGTTGTTGGGGGAACTTACAATGAGCAGTTCTTC
TRBJ2-1,TRBD1,TRBV12-3/TRBV12-4,many,CASDRTGIHNEQFF,TGTGCCAGCGACCGGACAGGGATCCACAATGAGCAGTTCTTC
TRBJ2-7,.,TRBV5-1,many,CASSALGSYEQYF,TGCGCCAGCAGCGCACTAGGCTCCTACGAGCAGTACTTC
TRBJ2-3,.,TRBV3-1,.,CASSQEGAGPVTDTQYF,TGTGCCAGCAGCCAAGAAGGGGCAGGGCCGGTCACAGATACGCAGTATTTT
TRBJ1-5,.,TRBV12-3/TRBV12-4,.,CASKGGLSQDSNQPQHF,TGTGCCAGCAAAGGGGGGTTAAGCCAGGATAGCAATCAGCCCCAGCATTTT
TRBJ2-7,TRBD2,TRBV4-3,many,CASSLNGGGVPYEQYF,TGCGCCAGCAGCCTAAACGGGGGGGGAGTCCCCTACGAGCAGTACTTC
TRBJ2-1,TRBD1,TRBV6-2/TRBV6-3,many,CASSSTGGYYNEQFF,TGTGCCAGCAGTTCGACAGGGGGCTATTACAATGAGCAGTTCTTC
TRBJ2-1,.,TRBV27,.,CASLNSVIHEQFF,TGTGCCAGCCTAAACTCTGTGATCCATGAGCAGTTCTTC
TRBJ1-5,.,TRBV12-3/TRBV12-4,many,CASSRLLDSNQPQHF,TGTGCCAGCAGTCGACTCCTCGATAGCAATCAGCCCCAGCATTTT
TRBJ2-1,TRBD2,TRBV7-7,many,CASSPGLAVMSSYNEQFF,TGTGCTAGCAGCCCAGGACTAGCGGTCATGAGCTCCTACAATGAGCAGTTCTTC
TRBJ2-7,TRBD2,TRBV3-1,many,CASSQDRGGSSYEQYF,TGTGCCAGCAGCCAAGATCGGGGAGGGAGCTCCTACGAGCAGTACTTC
TRBJ2-1,.,TRBV6-2/TRBV6-3,many,CASSYVPLGTEGDNEQFF,TGTGCCAGCAGTTACGTTCCGTTAGGGACTGAGGGAGACAATGAGCAGTTCTTC
TRBJ2-5,TRBD2,TRBV27,.,CASSPILAGETQYF,TGTGCCAGCAGTCCTATACTAGCGGGAGAGACCCAGTACTTC
TRBJ2-2,.,TRBV27,many,CASSLSAGELFF,TGTGCCAGCAGCTTGAGTGCCGGGGAGCTGTTTTTT
TRBJ1-1,.,TRBV4-3,many,CASSRKRGLLEAFF,TGCGCCAGCAGCCGGAAGAGGGGTTTACTGGAAGCTTTCTTT
TRBJ2-3,TRBD2,TRBV29-1,few,CSDLAAFSTDTQYF,TGCAGCGACCTAGCGGCTTTCTCCACAGATACGCAGTATTTT
TRBJ2-1,.,TRBV4-3,.,CASSQARPPQDNEQFF,TGCGCCAGCAGCCAAGCCCGACCCCCTCAGGACAATGAGCAGTTCTTC
TRBJ1-4,TRBD1,TRBV7-9,.,CASRQGGEKLFF,TGTGCCAGTCGACAGGGAGGTGAAAAACTGTTTTTT
TRBJ1-5,.,TRBV19,.,CASSIWLEQPQHF,TGTGCCAGCAGTATATGGTTGGAACAGCCCCAGCATTTT
TRBJ2-5,.,TRBV9,many,CASSVISGETQYF,TGTGCCAGCAGCGTAATATCCGGAGAGACCCAGTACTTC